Listed below are T cell receptor beta chains from one sample, sequenced in a study of shared clonotypes between healthy human individuals. Repertoires were generated with immunoSEQ multiplex PCR, while TCRdb's copy carries only in-frame clones and drops some. The sample records some 510,000 clones, around 79% being singletons. The sequenced material came from PBMCs. Receptor source: a woman in her forties in good health. Some clones in this sample may be carry-over from other donors' samples. Each CDR3 is given with its conserved first and last residue. D genes are given only for firm matches. For some rows the clone size is stated as once, few or many, or as a class when expanded; others skip it.

CDR3 DNA: TGTGCCAGCAGCGCGGGTGGTGTACTGGGGAAGGAGACCCAGTACTTC
CDR3 protein: CASSAGGVLGKETQYF
D gene: NA
V gene: TRBV7-2
clone size: NA
J gene: TRBJ2-5

CDR3 DNA: TGTGCCAGCAGCAAAGGACAGTACTATGGCTACACCTTC
CDR3 protein: CASSKGQYYGYTF
D gene: NA
V gene: TRBV7-6
clone size: NA
J gene: TRBJ1-2

CDR3 DNA: TGTGCCAGCAGTTTTCGGGGCGGCAATCAGCCCCAGCATTTT
CDR3 protein: CASSFRGGNQPQHF
D gene: NA
V gene: TRBV6-6
clone size: NA
J gene: TRBJ1-5

CDR3 DNA: TGTGCCAGCAGTGGGGACCCGAATGAAAAACTGTTTTTT
CDR3 protein: CASSGDPNEKLFF
D gene: NA
V gene: TRBV2
clone size: NA
J gene: TRBJ1-4

CDR3 DNA: TGTGCCAGCAGCCGGGGTAGTGGGAGTTACGAGCAGTACTTC
CDR3 protein: CASSRGSGSYEQYF
D gene: NA
V gene: TRBV7-9
clone size: NA
J gene: TRBJ2-7

CDR3 DNA: TGCAGCGTTGGGGCAGGCACTGAAGCTTTCTTT
CDR3 protein: CSVGAGTEAFF
D gene: NA
V gene: TRBV29-1
clone size: few
J gene: TRBJ1-1

CDR3 DNA: TGTGCCAGCAGTGTAGAGGGCTATGGCTACACCTTC
CDR3 protein: CASSVEGYGYTF
D gene: NA
V gene: TRBV2
clone size: few
J gene: TRBJ1-2

CDR3 DNA: TGTGCCAGCAGCCCCTATAGGGGTGAGTACAATGAGCAGTTCTTC
CDR3 protein: CASSPYRGEYNEQFF
D gene: NA
V gene: TRBV27
clone size: NA
J gene: TRBJ2-1

CDR3 DNA: TGCGCCAGCACCCGGGACGGGACAGGGGGCTACAATGAGCAGTTCTTC
CDR3 protein: CASTRDGTGGYNEQFF
D gene: TRBD1
V gene: TRBV5-1
clone size: NA
J gene: TRBJ2-1

CDR3 DNA: TGTGCCAGTAGTGACCGAACCTCAACTAATGAAAAACTGTTTTTT
CDR3 protein: CASSDRTSTNEKLFF
D gene: NA
V gene: TRBV19
clone size: NA
J gene: TRBJ1-4

CDR3 DNA: TGTGCCAGCAGTTTCCTCGTAGGTGAAAAACTGTTTTTT
CDR3 protein: CASSFLVGEKLFF
D gene: NA
V gene: TRBV28
clone size: once
J gene: TRBJ1-4

CDR3 DNA: TGTGCCAGCAGCTTAGCGGTCCCGGGGGCAGATACGCAGTATTTT
CDR3 protein: CASSLAVPGADTQYF
D gene: NA
V gene: TRBV11-3
clone size: NA
J gene: TRBJ2-3

CDR3 DNA: TGTGCCAGCAGCGTAGCGGGAGGGCCGAGAAGCTACGAGCAGTACTTC
CDR3 protein: CASSVAGGPRSYEQYF
D gene: TRBD2
V gene: TRBV7-6
clone size: NA
J gene: TRBJ2-7

CDR3 DNA: TGCGCCAGCAGCCTGGTAGCGGATACCTACAATGAGCAGTTCTTC
CDR3 protein: CASSLVADTYNEQFF
D gene: NA
V gene: TRBV5-1
clone size: NA
J gene: TRBJ2-1

CDR3 DNA: TGTGCCTGGAGTGGGCTAGCGGGAGGGGAGCAGTACTTC
CDR3 protein: CAWSGLAGGEQYF
D gene: TRBD2
V gene: TRBV30
clone size: NA
J gene: TRBJ2-7

CDR3 DNA: TGTGCCAGCAGCCCCCCGGGACAGGGGGCCTACGAGCAGTACTTC
CDR3 protein: CASSPPGQGAYEQYF
D gene: TRBD1
V gene: TRBV7-2
clone size: NA
J gene: TRBJ2-7

CDR3 DNA: TGTGCCAGCAGTGAAATTTCTGGAAACACCATATATTTT
CDR3 protein: CASSEISGNTIYF
D gene: NA
V gene: TRBV6-1
clone size: NA
J gene: TRBJ1-3

CDR3 DNA: TGTGCCAGCCGCGGCGGGGAGACCCAGTACTTC
CDR3 protein: CASRGGETQYF
D gene: NA
V gene: TRBV19
clone size: NA
J gene: TRBJ2-5

CDR3 DNA: TGTGCCAGCAGTGCTCGGGGTTTCAATCAGCCCCAGCATTTT
CDR3 protein: CASSARGFNQPQHF
D gene: NA
V gene: TRBV25-1
clone size: NA
J gene: TRBJ1-5

CDR3 DNA: TGTGCCAGCAGCTCTCTAAGGGCCGGGGAGCTGTTTTTT
CDR3 protein: CASSSLRAGELFF
D gene: NA
V gene: TRBV7-9
clone size: NA
J gene: TRBJ2-2

CDR3 DNA: TGTGCCAGCAGCTTGGGCAGGAACACTGAAGCTTTCTTT
CDR3 protein: CASSLGRNTEAFF
D gene: NA
V gene: TRBV7-3
clone size: NA
J gene: TRBJ1-1

CDR3 DNA: TGCGCCAGCAGCTTGGAAGGTTCGGGGGAGACCCAGTACTTC
CDR3 protein: CASSLEGSGETQYF
D gene: NA
V gene: TRBV5-1
clone size: NA
J gene: TRBJ2-5

CDR3 DNA: TGTGCCAGCAGTTTTCCCCCCCCGGGTGTCAATGGCTACACCTTC
CDR3 protein: CASSFPPPGVNGYTF
D gene: NA
V gene: TRBV28
clone size: NA
J gene: TRBJ1-2

CDR3 DNA: TGTGCCAGCAGCCTTCAGACAGGGATGCTCAATGAGCAGTTCTTC
CDR3 protein: CASSLQTGMLNEQFF
D gene: TRBD1
V gene: TRBV7-3
clone size: once
J gene: TRBJ2-1

CDR3 DNA: TGTGCCAGCAGCGTAGCAGGGGGCACTGAAGCTTTCTTT
CDR3 protein: CASSVAGGTEAFF
D gene: TRBD1
V gene: TRBV4-2
clone size: NA
J gene: TRBJ1-1

CDR3 DNA: TGTGCCAGCTCACAGGGGACAGGGGGCTACGAGCAGTACTTC
CDR3 protein: CASSQGTGGYEQYF
D gene: TRBD1
V gene: TRBV18
clone size: few
J gene: TRBJ2-7

CDR3 DNA: TGCGCCAGCAGCTTGGCTGGGCTAGCGGGAGAAACCGAGACCCAGTACTTC
CDR3 protein: CASSLAGLAGETETQYF
D gene: TRBD2
V gene: TRBV5-1
clone size: once
J gene: TRBJ2-5